This T cell receptor (beta chain) was identified during a study of human T cells and chemical hapten exposure (dated by TCRdb to about 2021). Regarding the research as a whole: For sensitization, 2% DPC in acetone was applied to a 2 cm by 2 cm area of upper inner arm skin. Throughout the study period of roughly 24 weeks, patients also received therapeutic DPC doses to the scalp every week. Under 30 alopecia patients gave blood for TCR sequencing at one to four time points (pre-sensitization, 2, 6 and 24 weeks). Libraries were combined into a pool for sequencing, and differences in TCR yield between samples came mainly from small differences in library volumes within the pool. Alopecia areata with under or over 50% scalp involvement, alopecia totalis and alopecia universalis were represented in the patient cohort, which was mostly female. Patient blood was sampled pre-sensitization (week 0) and at 2, 6 and about 24 weeks after DPC sensitization. Patch testing was done on the upper back using Finn chambers containing 0.01% DPC, and results were scored after 6 days according to International Contact Dermatitis Research Group standards. The study tracked peripheral blood TCR repertoire changes in vivo during primary and secondary sensitization to the hapten diphenylcyclopropenone (DPC) in alopecia patients.

V loses 5 bases of germline sequence and J loses 1 base, and the interval between the two ends is 11 bases. CDR1 and CDR2, per the germline V gene (reference sequence), are DFQATT and SNEGSKA. The CDR3 runs 13 residues from the cysteine to the phenylalanine. Just CDR3 DNA is preserved here, 39 bases in frame from base 1. The study at large found these results: DPC sensitization did not change the number of TCRs with a frequency above 1 in 1000, and there was no evidence of changes in global repertoire structure. Patch test score was positively correlated with the number of PT1 expanded TCRs, with significance at thresholds 8, 16 and 32 but not at 4. Alopecia, a presumed autoimmune disease, was present in all patients, so the immune response of the patients might differ from that of healthy individuals. After repeated subsampling, the strength of the expansion versus patch-test correlation and the threshold at which it became significant changed. Significantly more large CDR3 similarity clusters were formed by expanded TCRs than by pre-sensitization or healthy control sets, consistent with antigen-driven responses.

In light of the paper, this sample's time point label describes: patch test 3, about 24 weeks after DPC sensitization. This specimen's treatment or condition label, per the study, means: therapeutic diphenylcyclopropenone sensitization with weekly scalp DPC. At each patch-test visit, blood was drawn before the patch test was applied. Patients were eligible if aged 18 to 70, diagnosed with alopecia and judged suitable for DPC therapy, and pregnant patients were excluded. Total RNA was isolated from unfractionated whole blood collected in Tempus Blood RNA tubes. This clonotype was recorded at least ten times. Its antigen specificity is not known. Per-base qualities were not stored, and no clone one base away is much larger. Library preparation was by RACE. This sample was sequenced with a NextSeq 500. During library preparation, unique molecular identifiers were attached to individual cDNA molecules so that TCRs could be counted quantitatively and reproducibly. Each blood RNA sample was used to sequence both TCR alpha and TCR beta chains. On the authors' methods: Samples had a median of roughly 91,000 TCRs, with a range from 23,224 to 690,600. V, J and CDR3 annotation of the TCR reads was performed with the Decombinator software suite. To make PS versus PT1 abundance plots, every sample was subsampled to the same number of TCRs (28,000). TCRs were defined as expanded if absent before sensitization and observed at least eight times at the 2-week time point. TCRdb reprocessed the public reads (quality trimming at Q25 with fastp, clone calling with MiXCR) and kept in-frame beta chains. Each CDR3 protein appears once, grouped with its most common genes and DNA. In this record, the V and J calls reflect TCRdb's handling and not the investigators' own analysis. This sample has about 84,000 distinct CDR3 sequences in its table, and more than 10% of those were observed once. The ten most abundant clones make up 3.7% of the sample.

Sequencing used whole blood, obtained in connection with sensitization to the hapten diphenylcyclopropenone (DPC). The rearrangement combines TRBV20-1 with TRBJ2-5, with the D gene too uncertain to name. This receptor was taken from a woman aged 50 to 60 with alopecia areata. Some clones in this sample may be carry-over from other donors' samples. The bases read TGCAGTGCTGGAAAGGGCGGCCAAGAGACCCAGTACTTC. It codes for CSAGKGGQETQYF.